Shown below are 19 T cell receptor beta chains from a single sample sequenced in a study of T cell clonotyping in hematopoietic cell transplantation. Specified time point: recipient sample about 28 days before transplant, after cytoreduction. TCRdb's table, derived via immunoSEQ multiplex PCR, lists solely in-frame clones and lacks some. Of about 41,000 clones listed, 85% are singletons. Sample: peripheral blood mononuclear cells, taken before stem cell transplant. These receptors originate from a man aged 60-69 years with acute myeloid leukemia. Some clones in this sample may be carry-over from other donors' samples.

The chain is built from TRBV4-2 and TRBJ2-5; D is ambiguous. Trimming took 3 bases from V and 3 from J, leaving 11 bases between them. Germline V gives CDR1 LGHNA, CDR2 YNFKEQ. The CDR3 has 14 amino acids. CDR3 residues: CASSQRTSKETQYF. In DNA, the CDR3 is TGTGCCAGCAGCCAGAGGACGAGCAAAGAGACCCAGTACTTC.

This chain links TRBV5-1 with TRBJ2-2; no firm D call. The germline V gene has CDR1 SGHRS and CDR2 YFSETQ. V was clipped by 0 bases and J by 13 bases, with 19 bases between them. The CDR3 spans 15 residues. CDR3 protein: CASSLDGGHRSGLFF. CDR3 sequence (DNA): TGCGCCAGCAGCTTGGATGGTGGCCACCGGTCGGGGCTGTTTTTT.

This clone was seen only a few times. J is TRBJ1-1 and V is TRBV5-4, with 10 bases fitting TRBD1. V shed 5 bases, J shed 3 bases, and the junction held 4 bases outside the gene matches. The germline V gene encodes CDR1 SGHNT and CDR2 YYREEE (reference sequence). The CDR3 runs to 14 residues. The CDR3 loop reads CASRRQGADTEAFF. The CDR3 DNA is TGTGCCAGCAGGAGACAGGGGGCCGACACTGAAGCTTTCTTT.

Relative to its sample, this clone is medium-sized. Here the CDR3 reads CALPNSQDTQYF. In DNA, the CDR3 is TGTGCCCTCCCAAACTCACAAGATACGCAGTATTTT. The chain carries TRBV7-9 and TRBJ2-3; the D is unclear. The length of the CDR3 is 12 residues. CDR1 SEHNR and CDR2 FQNEAQ come from the germline V gene (reference sequence). Trimming stripped 11 bases from V and 5 bases from J, with 14 bases between.

The V gene is TRBV6-5, the J gene TRBJ2-7; D is uncertain. The CDR3 totals 15 residues. The germline V gene encodes CDR1 MNHEY and CDR2 SVGAGI. The germline V and J ends were trimmed by 3 bases and 2 bases, with 14 bases remaining between them. CDR3 sequence: CASSYTTFRAYEQYF. The DNA for the CDR3 is TGTGCCAGCAGTTATACAACCTTTCGGGCCTACGAGCAGTACTTC.

The chain carries TRBV6-1 and TRBJ2-7; 10 nucleotides line up with TRBD2. Trimming removed 2 bases from V and 7 bases from J; junction bases left unmatched: 2. This CDR3 contains 13 residues. Germline CDR1 reads MNHNS; CDR2 reads SASEGT. CDR3 bases: TGTGCCAGCAGTGAAAGGGGACTAGCGGAGCAGTACTTC. Translated, it gives CASSERGLAEQYF.

V gene TRBV7-9 combines with J gene TRBJ1-5, with D possibly TRBD1 on 6 matching bases. Germline V gene data show CDR1 as SEHNR and CDR2 as FQNEAQ (reference sequence). V was shortened by 3 bases and J by 4 bases, with 19 bases between the two germline ends. CDR3 length: 17 amino acids. Here the CDR3 reads CASSFGYSKGGNQPQHF. The CDR3 region has the DNA TGTGCCAGCAGCTTTGGTTATTCCAAGGGGGGGAATCAGCCCCAGCATTTT. Complete variable domain (other parts from reference TRBV7-9 and TRBJ1-5): DTGVSQNPRHKITKRGQNVTFRCDPISEHNRLYWYRQTLGQGPEFLTYFQNEAQLEKSRLLSDRFSAERPKGSFSTLEIQRTEQGDSAMYLCASSFGYSKGGNQPQHFGDGTRLSIL.

The rearrangement links TRBV5-1 to TRBJ1-6, with D possibly matching TRBD1 (6 bases). This CDR3 contains 14 residues. Trimming stripped 4 bases from V and 5 bases from J, with 10 bases between. Germline CDR1 and CDR2: SGHRS and YFSETQ. The DNA for the CDR3 is TGCGCCAGCAGCGTAAACAGGGATAATTCACCCCTCCACTTT. Protein: CASSVNRDNSPLHF.

A few counts support this clone. This chain links TRBV18 with TRBJ1-2, with D hard to call. This CDR3 is 14 amino acids long. V was shortened by 0 bases and J by 8 bases, with 13 bases between the two germline ends. Germline V CDR1 and CDR2: KGHSH, LQKENI. The CDR3 DNA is TGTGCCAGCTCACCACCGAGCGTACGGGGAGGCTACACCTTC. Protein sequence: CASSPPSVRGGYTF.

This clone appeared a few times. This chain joins TRBV7-8 and TRBJ2-7, with D tentatively TRBD2 (6 bases). The CDR3 is 14 amino acids. Looked up from germline, CDR1 is SGHVS and CDR2 is FQNEAQ. The V end was cut by 1 base, the J end by 5 bases, with 12 bases between. Here the CDR3 DNA reads TGTGCCAGCAGCTTAGTGGGGGGTGCCCACGAGCAGTACTTC. This sequence encodes CASSLVGGAHEQYF. The full variable domain, its missing parts supplied by reference TRBV7-8 and TRBJ2-7, is GAGVSQSPRYKVAKRGQDVALRCDPISGHVSLFWYQQALGQGPEFLTYFQNEAQLDKSGLPSDRFFAERPEGSVSTLKIQRTQQEDSAVYLCASSLVGGAHEQYFGPGTRLTVT.

This clone was seen a few times. The chain combines TRBV11-3 with TRBJ2-2; TRBD2 matches at 12 bases. Looked up from germline, CDR1 is SGHNT and CDR2 is YENEEA. The CDR3 length is 14 residues. V lost 10 bases, J lost 4 bases, and 4 bases stayed unmatched. In DNA form, the CDR3 reads TGTGCCACCAGGGGACTAGCGGGCACCGGGGAGCTGTTTTTT. Translated, it gives CATRGLAGTGELFF.

V usage is TRBV6-5 and J usage is TRBJ1-1; 8 positions agree with TRBD1. Trimming at V came to 6 bases and at J to 1 base, leaving 4 bases not matched to a gene. Germline CDR1 and CDR2: MNHEY and SVGAGI. The CDR3 is 14 amino acids. The CDR3 region is CASRPTGENTEAFF. In DNA form, the CDR3 reads TGTGCCAGCAGACCGACAGGGGAGAACACTGAAGCTTTCTTT.

This chain links TRBV7-6 with TRBJ1-2, with D maybe TRBD1 (5 bases). Trimming took off 1 base at V and 6 bases at J, with 21 bases between the two ends. This CDR3 is built from 17 residues. Germline V CDR1 and CDR2: SGHVS, FNYEAQ. The CDR3 sequence is CASSLVQGGLRSNGYTF. As DNA, the CDR3 is TGTGCCAGCAGCTTAGTGCAGGGTGGGTTACGGTCGAATGGCTACACCTTC.

V is TRBV29-1 and J is TRBJ1-1; D is unresolved. The CDR3 is made up of 16 amino acids. Trimming took 4 bases from V and 0 from J, leaving 18 bases between them. Germline V gives CDR1 SQVTM, CDR2 ANQGSEA. CDR3 in amino acids: CSVGGVGRSMNTEAFF. CDR3 bases: TGCAGCGTTGGAGGTGTCGGGCGGTCCATGAACACTGAAGCTTTCTTT.

The chain carries TRBV28 and TRBJ2-7; D possibly uses TRBD1 or TRBD2 (5 bases each). Per germline, CDR1 MDHEN and CDR2 SYDVKM. V was pared by 5 bases and J by 6 bases, with 20 bases between. The CDR3 is 15 amino acids. In DNA, the CDR3 is TGTGCCAGCAGTCTAACCGGGACGGGGAGTGTCGAGCAGTACTTC. Amino acids: CASSLTGTGSVEQYF.

With regard to this clone: The same CDR3 is also encoded by other DNA sequences in this sample. J is TRBJ1-1 and V is TRBV19; no reliable D call. The CDR3 covers 12 residues. Germline CDR1 is LNHDA and CDR2 is SQIVND (reference sequence). The V end lost 3 bases, the J end lost 1 base, and 3 bases lay between the germline ends. The CDR3 spells CASSIQNTEAFF. CDR3 nucleotides: TGTGCCAGTAGTATTCAGAACACTGAAGCTTTCTTT. The whole variable domain, remainder taken from reference TRBV19 and TRBJ1-1, is DGGITQSPKYLFRKEGQNVTLSCEQNLNHDAMYWYRQDPGQGLRLIYYSQIVNDFQKGDIAEGYSVSREKKESFPLTVTSAQKNPTAFYLCASSIQNTEAFFGQGTRLTVV.

The J gene is TRBJ1-4, the V gene TRBV2; a weak D match, TRBD1 (5 bases). This CDR3 is built from 13 residues. With 3 bases removed from V and 8 bases from J, the gap between germline ends came to 10 bases. Per the germline V gene, CDR1 is SNHLY and CDR2 is FYNNEI. CDR3 amino acids: CASSEGLWEKLFF. The CDR3 DNA reads TGTGCCAGCAGTGAGGGGCTGTGGGAAAAACTGTTTTTT.

The rearrangement links TRBV7-2 to TRBJ2-3; weak D call: TRBD2 (6 bases). The CDR3 length is 16 residues. Germline V lookup: CDR1 SGHTA, CDR2 FQGNSA. The V end lost 1 base, the J end lost 6 bases, and 17 bases lay between the germline ends. The CDR3 DNA follows: TGTGCCAGCAGCTTAGGGTGGGGAGGTCCCGGGGATACGCAGTATTTT. It specifies CASSLGWGGPGDTQYF.

V is TRBV6-5 and J is TRBJ2-3, with 10 nucleotides matching TRBD1. With 4 bases clipped from V and 4 bases from J, the junction kept 8 bases outside the gene matches. The CDR3 consists of 16 residues. Germline V CDR1 and CDR2: MNHEY, SVGAGI. The CDR3 DNA is TGTGCCAGCAGTTCTTCCGGGACAGGGGTCGCAGATACGCAGTATTTT. This codes for CASSSSGTGVADTQYF.